This TCR beta chain was captured by sequencing in a study of blood T cell repertoires in COVID-19. Assay used: immunoSEQ multiplex PCR; TCRdb lists only in-frame clones, some missing. Of about 310,000 clones listed, 85% are singletons. Per the germline V gene, CDR1 is LGHDT and CDR2 is YNNKEL (reference sequence). V was cut by 1 base and J by 1 base, with 4 bases left in between. CDR3 length: 14 amino acids. The V gene is TRBV3-1 (or the pseudogene TRBV3-2), the J gene TRBJ2-2; D remains ambiguous. The specimen was PBMCs or T cells enriched from blood (not recorded which). This receptor was identified in a woman younger than 45 who had been exposed to COVID-19. CDR3 nucleotides: TGTGCCAGCAGCCAAGTACAGAACACCGGGGAGCTGTTTTTT. Amino acids: CASSQVQNTGELFF.